This T cell receptor (beta chain) was sequenced during a study of blood T cell repertoires in COVID-19. The wider study: Samples of COVID-19 (acute and convalescent) were obtained from the United States, Italy and Spain. PBMCs, B-cell-depleted T cells, or T cells provided the cDNA or gDNA that made up the material.

Study processing details: Nucleated cell number was recorded as an estimate derived from reference gene primer amplification. Here immunoSEQ multiplex PCR was the method, and the copy in TCRdb shows in-frame clones only, minus some. V, J and clone size were drawn from that table, and D and trimming were deduced from the DNA. The sample consists of roughly 310,000 clones, 70% to 90% of them appearing once. CDR1 is SEHNR and CDR2 is FQNEAQ in the germline V gene (reference sequence). With V trimmed by 4 bases and J by 0 bases, 6 bases remained unmatched. There are 16 residues in the CDR3. The sample was peripheral blood. This chain connects TRBV7-9 to TRBJ1-3; TRBD1 matches 7 bases. The TCR sequence derives from a woman aged 45-60 years with active or convalescent COVID-19. The DNA of the CDR3 is TGTGCCAGCAGCTCGTCGGGACAGAACTCTGGAAACACCATATATTTT. This gives the protein CASSSSGQNSGNTIYF.